What follows describes a single TCR beta chain. This clone's antigen is unknown. No much larger clonotype is one base removed from it; base qualities were not supplied. These data originate in a study of CD8 T cells in Susac syndrome (dated by TCRdb to between 2019 and 2020). With respect to the entire study: Of the Susac syndrome patients who were sequenced, eight or nine were in clinical remission while roughly six had clinically active disease. The study used repertoire sequencing to test whether antigen drove CD8+ T cell activation and differentiation in Susac syndrome. At the time of blood withdrawal, Susac syndrome patients were either therapy-naive, taking corticosteroids (with some also receiving IVIg), or on IVIg alone. CD8+ T cell repertoire clonality was compared between over 9 healthy donors, approximately 14 Susac syndrome patients and 15 multiple sclerosis patients. What the research found in general, with its limitations: Clonal expansion was observed in Susac syndrome CD8+ repertoires, with the highest expansion in CD8+ TEMRA cells and greater expansion in clinically active than in remitting patients. The number of individuals in the TCR sequencing and HLA analysis was recognized as being relatively small. Sixteen and five Susac-specific public clones were found in the total CD8+ and CD8+ TEMRA repertoires, respectively.

RNA was extracted using the RNeasy kit, and roughly 0.5 to 1 ug of the RNA was reverse transcribed with random hexamers. The immunoSEQ multiplex PCR assay, which covers 54 Vbeta and 13 Jbeta segments, was used to amplify TCR beta CDR3 regions. Bias from PCR amplification was corrected by using a synthetic template baseline for primer optimization and for computational correction. For the original study's pipeline: Reads were annotated to V, D and J genes according to IMGT and were analyzed with immunoSEQ Analyzer, with only productive sequences retained. Clonality was computed as one minus Shannon entropy normalized by log2 of the number of productive unique sequences. For each patient and control, public and private clones were evaluated within the 100 most prevalent clones. Susac-specific clones were defined as absent from healthy and MS cohorts, 850 to 1,300 published viral clones and other ImmuneACCESS disease sequences. TCRdb reanalyzed the raw reads on its own, using fastp at Q25 for trimming and MiXCR for clone calling, and kept in-frame beta chains. Identical CDR3 protein sequences are pooled into one entry, listed with their most common genes and DNA. The authors' filters were not applied to this entry. The sample data list 200,000 or so distinct CDR3 sequences, and about 95% of these were observed just once. The ten largest clones add up to approximately 0.16% of the sample.

Including cysteine and phenylalanine, the CDR3 has 15 amino acids. This entry keeps only the CDR3 DNA: 45 bases, framed from base 1. A distance of 12 bases separates the germline ends of V and J, which lose 3 bases and 1 base respectively. The CDR1 and CDR2 encoded by the germline V gene are SGDLS and YYNGEE. High-throughput TCR beta sequencing profiled peripheral blood CD8+ and CD4+ T cells from healthy donors, Susac syndrome patients and multiple sclerosis patients. The Susac syndrome patients fulfilled recently defined diagnostic criteria for either definite or probable disease. Bulk CD8+ and CD4+ T cells were purified by magnetic negative isolation, whereas CD8+ TEMRA cells were enriched by FACS. Blood was collected in EDTA tubes and processed within 24 hours, with PBMCs isolated through density gradient centrifugation. PBMCs intended for TCR sequencing were cryopreserved in liquid nitrogen and were subsequently thawed in a 37 degrees C water bath. A purity of at least 90% was achieved for sorted or isolated CD4+, CD8+ and CD8+ TEMRA cells.

The receptor was isolated from a human donor with Susac syndrome. Sequencing was carried out using CD8+ T cells from PBMCs. The rearranged chain carries TRBV9 and TRBJ2-3; there is no confident call for the D gene. The DNA is TGTGCCAGCAGCGCAACCCCCGTCGGCACAGATACGCAGTATTTT. The resulting protein is CASSATPVGTDTQYF.